These T cell receptor beta chains were read from a single sample in a study of blood T cell repertoires in COVID-19. Profiling relied on immunoSEQ multiplex PCR, and the TCRdb table lists in-frame clones only, not all of them. The data contain 180,000 or so clones, roughly 82% of them singletons. The sequenced material came from peripheral blood. Source of these receptors: a woman aged 70-85 years with acute or convalescent COVID-19. The CDR3 runs from the conserved cysteine through the conserved F or W. D genes are given only for firm matches. Some rows mark clone size as missing; the rest say once, few, many or name a class of expanded clone.

CDR3,DNA,J,size,D,V
CASSILQGNNQPQHF,TGTGCCAGTAGTATCCTACAGGGAAACAATCAGCCCCAGCATTTT,TRBJ1-5,.,.,TRBV19
CASSQGLAGASTDTQYF,TGTGCCAGCAGCCAAGGGTTAGCGGGGGCTAGCACAGATACGCAGTATTTT,TRBJ2-3,.,TRBD2,TRBV3-1/TRBV3-2
CASSLISLAVAYNEQFF,TGTGCCAGCAGTTTAATCTCGTTAGCGGTCGCCTACAATGAGCAGTTCTTC,TRBJ2-1,few,.,TRBV28
CASSQGLTSGNTIYF,TGTGCCAGCAGCCAAGGACTTACCTCTGGAAACACCATATATTTT,TRBJ1-3,few,.,TRBV3-1/TRBV3-2
CASQTGNSPLHF,TGTGCCAGTCAGACTGGTAATTCACCCCTCCACTTT,TRBJ1-6,.,.,TRBV25-1
CASSLDVPPRNTEAFF,TGCGCCAGCAGCTTGGACGTACCCCCGAGGAACACTGAAGCTTTCTTT,TRBJ1-1,.,.,TRBV5-1
CASSADRSYGYTF,TGTGCCAGCAGCGCCGACAGGAGCTATGGCTACACCTTC,TRBJ1-2,.,.,TRBV7-8
CASSGAGGAATGELFF,TGCGCCAGCAGTGGGGCCGGGGGGGCGGCCACCGGGGAGCTGTTTTTT,TRBJ2-2,.,TRBD2,TRBV10-2
CASSLVSGRAPFQGTQYF,TGTGCCAGCAGTTTAGTTAGCGGGAGGGCCCCCTTTCAGGGAACGCAGTATTTT,TRBJ2-3,.,TRBD2,TRBV28
CATAPRHTGELFF,TGTGCCACCGCTCCGAGGCACACCGGGGAGCTGTTTTTT,TRBJ2-2,.,.,TRBV24-1
CASSPRGVRAVGTEAFF,TGCGCCAGCAGTCCCAGGGGTGTGCGGGCAGTTGGGACTGAAGCTTTCTTT,TRBJ1-1,.,.,TRBV10-1